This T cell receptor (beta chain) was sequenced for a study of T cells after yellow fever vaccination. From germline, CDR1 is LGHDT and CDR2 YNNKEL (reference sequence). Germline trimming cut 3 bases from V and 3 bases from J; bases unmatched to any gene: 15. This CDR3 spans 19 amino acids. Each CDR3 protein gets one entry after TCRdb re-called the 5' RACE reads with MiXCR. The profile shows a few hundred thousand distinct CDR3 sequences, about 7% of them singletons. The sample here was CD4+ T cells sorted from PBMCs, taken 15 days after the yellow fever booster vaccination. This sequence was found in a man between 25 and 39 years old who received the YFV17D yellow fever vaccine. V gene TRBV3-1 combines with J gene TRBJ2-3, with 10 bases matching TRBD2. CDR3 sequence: CASSQTYFVASGSTDTQYF. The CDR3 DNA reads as TGTGCCAGCAGCCAGACCTATTTTGTCGCTAGCGGGAGTACAGATACGCAGTATTTT.